This T cell receptor beta chain originates from a study of cytotoxic CD8 clonotypes in ibrutinib-treated CLL. Study-wide background: 24 partial and 2 complete responses; at median roughly 67 months, approximately 14 remitted, roughly 12 progressed. Response samples were drawn at a median of roughly 13 months of treatment, range 6 to 36.

Here immunoSEQ multiplex PCR was the method, and the copy in TCRdb shows in-frame clones only, minus some. The data hold roughly 150,000 clones, with approximately 80% observed a single time. Trimming removed 3 bases at V and 6 bases at J, with 11 bases between. Germline CDR1 reads KGHSH; CDR2 reads LQKENI. The CDR3 consists of 13 residues. This chain joins TRBV18 and TRBJ1-1, with D perhaps matching TRBD1 (6 bases). The receptor comes from a human donor with chronic lymphocytic leukemia. Sequenced here: PBMCs, sampled after 12 months of ibrutinib treatment. The CDR3 here is CASSPQQGSEAFF. The DNA for the CDR3 is TGTGCCAGCTCACCTCAACAGGGATCTGAAGCTTTCTTT. The variable domain in full, completed from reference TRBV18 and TRBJ1-1, reads NAGVMQNPRHLVRRRGQEARLRCSPMKGHSHVYWYRQLPEEGLKFMVYLQKENIIDESGMPKERFSAEFPKEGPSILRIQQVVRGDSAAYFCASSPQQGSEAFFGQGTRLTVV.